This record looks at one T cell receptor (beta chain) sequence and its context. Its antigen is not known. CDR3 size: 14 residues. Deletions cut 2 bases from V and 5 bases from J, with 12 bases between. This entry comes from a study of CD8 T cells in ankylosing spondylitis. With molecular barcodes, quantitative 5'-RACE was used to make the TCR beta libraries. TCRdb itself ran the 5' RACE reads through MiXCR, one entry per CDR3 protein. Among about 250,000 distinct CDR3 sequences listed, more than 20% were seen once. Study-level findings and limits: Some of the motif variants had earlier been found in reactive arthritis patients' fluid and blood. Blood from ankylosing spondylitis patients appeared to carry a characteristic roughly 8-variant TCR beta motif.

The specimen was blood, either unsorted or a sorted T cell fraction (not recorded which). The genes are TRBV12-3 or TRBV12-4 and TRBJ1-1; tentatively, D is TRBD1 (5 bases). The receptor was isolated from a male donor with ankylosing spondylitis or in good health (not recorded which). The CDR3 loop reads CASSLWRGETEAFF. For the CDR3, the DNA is TGTGCCAGCAGTTTATGGCGAGGGGAAACTGAAGCTTTCTTT.